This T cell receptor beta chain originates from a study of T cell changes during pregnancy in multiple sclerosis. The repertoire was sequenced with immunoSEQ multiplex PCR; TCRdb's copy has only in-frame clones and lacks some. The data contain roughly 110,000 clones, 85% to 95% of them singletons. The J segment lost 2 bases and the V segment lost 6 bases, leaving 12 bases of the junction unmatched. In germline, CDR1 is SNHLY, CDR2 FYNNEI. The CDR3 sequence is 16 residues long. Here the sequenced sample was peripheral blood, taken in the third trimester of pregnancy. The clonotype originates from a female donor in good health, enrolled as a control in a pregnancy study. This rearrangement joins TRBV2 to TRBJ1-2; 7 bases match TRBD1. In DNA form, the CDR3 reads TGTGCCAGCAGCGCCCGACAGGGCCTACAAAACTATGGCTACACCTTC. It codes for CASSARQGLQNYGYTF. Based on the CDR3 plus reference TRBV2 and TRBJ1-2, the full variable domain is EPEVTQTPSHQVTQMGQEVILRCVPISNHLYFYWYRQILGQKVEFLVSFYNNEISEKSEIFDDQFSVERPDGSNFTLKIRSTKLEDSAMYFCASSARQGLQNYGYTFGSGTRLTVV.